This TCR beta chain was recorded in a study of regulatory and conventional T cells in RAG deficiency. Genomic DNA came from blood regulatory T cells gated CD4+ CD25-high CD127-low. Germline CDR1 reads SGHRS; CDR2 reads YFSETQ. CDR3 length: 15 residues. The J segment lost 2 bases and the V segment lost 4 bases, leaving 2 bases of the junction unmatched. As for this clone: The antigen is undetermined.

Study outcomes and limitations: Patient subsets had shorter CDR3s; Omenn Treg-Tconv overlap exceeded 80%.

Data came from immunoSEQ multiplex PCR; TCRdb stores just in-frame clones and leaves some out. This table has 8,000 or so clones, 90% to 95% appearing once. The data were also submitted as part of a second study, on regulatory T cells. As reported in that work: Amplification used 52 TRBV primers and 13 TRBJ primers.

V usage is TRBV5-1 and J usage is TRBJ2-1; 11 bases are shared with TRBD1. The sequencing sample was made of CD127- CD25+ CD4+ Tregs sorted from blood. This TCR was recovered from a human donor in good health. The CDR3 bases are TGCGCCAGCAGCGGACAGGGGGCGGCCTACAATGAGCAGTTCTTC. Translated: CASSGQGAAYNEQFF.